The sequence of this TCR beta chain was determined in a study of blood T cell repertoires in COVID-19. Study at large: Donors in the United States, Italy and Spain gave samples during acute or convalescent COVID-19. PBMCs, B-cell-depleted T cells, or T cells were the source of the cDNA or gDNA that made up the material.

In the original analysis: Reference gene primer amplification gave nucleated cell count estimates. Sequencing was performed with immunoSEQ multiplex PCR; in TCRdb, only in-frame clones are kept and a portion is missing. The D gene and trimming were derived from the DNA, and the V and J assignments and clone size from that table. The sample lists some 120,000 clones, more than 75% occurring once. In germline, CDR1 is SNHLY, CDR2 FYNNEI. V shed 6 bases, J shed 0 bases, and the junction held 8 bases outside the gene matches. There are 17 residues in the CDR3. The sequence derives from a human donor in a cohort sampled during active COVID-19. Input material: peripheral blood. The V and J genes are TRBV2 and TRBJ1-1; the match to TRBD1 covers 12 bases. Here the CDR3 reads CASSRKGQGALNTEAFF. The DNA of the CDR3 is TGTGCCAGCAGCCGAAAGGGACAGGGGGCTCTGAACACTGAAGCTTTCTTT.